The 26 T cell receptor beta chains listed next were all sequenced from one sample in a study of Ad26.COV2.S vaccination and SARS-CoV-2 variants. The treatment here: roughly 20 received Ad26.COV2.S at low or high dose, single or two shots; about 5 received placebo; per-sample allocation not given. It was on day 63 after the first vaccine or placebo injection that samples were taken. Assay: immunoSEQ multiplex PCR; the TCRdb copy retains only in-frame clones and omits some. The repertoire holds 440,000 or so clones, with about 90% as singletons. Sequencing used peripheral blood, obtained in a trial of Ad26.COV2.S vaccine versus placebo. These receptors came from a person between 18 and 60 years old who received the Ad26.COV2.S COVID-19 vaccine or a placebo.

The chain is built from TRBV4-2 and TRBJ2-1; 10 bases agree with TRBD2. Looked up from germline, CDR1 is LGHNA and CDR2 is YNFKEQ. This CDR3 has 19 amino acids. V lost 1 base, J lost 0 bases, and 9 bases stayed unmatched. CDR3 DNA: TGTGCCAGCAGCCAAGGGGGGCTAGCGGGAGCCGGCTCCTACAATGAGCAGTTCTTC. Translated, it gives CASSQGGLAGAGSYNEQFF.

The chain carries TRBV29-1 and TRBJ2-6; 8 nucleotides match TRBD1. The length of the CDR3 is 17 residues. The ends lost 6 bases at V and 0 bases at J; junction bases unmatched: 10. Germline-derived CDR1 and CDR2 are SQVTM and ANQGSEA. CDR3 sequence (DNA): TGCAGCGTAGAAACAGGGGGGTTCGACTCTGGGGCCAACGTCCTGACTTTC. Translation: CSVETGGFDSGANVLTF.

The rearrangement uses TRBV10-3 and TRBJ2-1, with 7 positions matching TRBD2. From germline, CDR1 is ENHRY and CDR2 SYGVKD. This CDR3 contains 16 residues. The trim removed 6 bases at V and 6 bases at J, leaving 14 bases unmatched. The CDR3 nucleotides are TGTGCCATCAGCAGAGACGGGCTAGCGGCGGGCAATGAGCAGTTCTTC. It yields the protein CAISRDGLAAGNEQFF.

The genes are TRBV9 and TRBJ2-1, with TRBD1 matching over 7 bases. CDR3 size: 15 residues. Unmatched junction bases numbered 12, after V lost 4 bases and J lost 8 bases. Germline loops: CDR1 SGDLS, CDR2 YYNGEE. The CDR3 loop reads CASSPPGQRRDEQFF. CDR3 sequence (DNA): TGTGCCAGCAGCCCCCCGGGACAGCGAAGGGATGAGCAGTTCTTC.

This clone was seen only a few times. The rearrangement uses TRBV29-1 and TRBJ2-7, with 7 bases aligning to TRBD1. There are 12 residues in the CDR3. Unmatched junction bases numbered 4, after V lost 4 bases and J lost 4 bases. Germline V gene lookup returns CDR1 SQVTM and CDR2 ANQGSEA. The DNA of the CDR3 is TGCAGCGTTGGACAGGGTTTTTACGAGCAGTACTTC. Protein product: CSVGQGFYEQYF.

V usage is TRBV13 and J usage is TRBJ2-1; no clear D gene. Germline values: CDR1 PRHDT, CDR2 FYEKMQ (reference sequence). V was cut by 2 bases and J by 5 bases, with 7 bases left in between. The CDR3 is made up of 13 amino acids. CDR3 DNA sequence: TGTGCCAGCAGCTTACCTCCCCACAATGAGCAGTTCTTC. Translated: CASSLPPHNEQFF. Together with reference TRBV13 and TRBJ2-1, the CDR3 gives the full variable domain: AAGVIQSPRHLIKEKRETATLKCYPIPRHDTVYWYQQGPGQDPQFLISFYEKMQSDKGSIPDRFSAQQFSDYHSELNMSSLELGDSALYFCASSLPPHNEQFFGPGTRLTVL.

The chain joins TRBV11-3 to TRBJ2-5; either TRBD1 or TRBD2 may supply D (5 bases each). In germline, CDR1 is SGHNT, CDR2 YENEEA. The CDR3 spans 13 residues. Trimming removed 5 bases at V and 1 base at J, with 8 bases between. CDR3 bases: TGTGCCAGCAGCCCCGGGACCCAAGAGACCCAGTACTTC. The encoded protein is CASSPGTQETQYF.

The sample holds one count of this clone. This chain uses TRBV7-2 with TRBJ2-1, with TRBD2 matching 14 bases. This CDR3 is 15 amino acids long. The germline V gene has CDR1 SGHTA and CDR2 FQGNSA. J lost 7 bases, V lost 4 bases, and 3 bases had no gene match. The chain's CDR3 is CASSSGLAGGNEQFF. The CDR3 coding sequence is TGTGCCAGCAGCTCTGGACTAGCGGGAGGTAATGAGCAGTTCTTC.

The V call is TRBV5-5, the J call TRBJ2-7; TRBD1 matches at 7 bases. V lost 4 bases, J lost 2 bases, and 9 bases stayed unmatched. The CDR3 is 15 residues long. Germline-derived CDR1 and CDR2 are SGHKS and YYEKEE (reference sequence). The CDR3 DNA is TGTGCCAGCAGCCCTAATAGACAGGGAACCTACGAGCAGTACTTC. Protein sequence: CASSPNRQGTYEQYF.

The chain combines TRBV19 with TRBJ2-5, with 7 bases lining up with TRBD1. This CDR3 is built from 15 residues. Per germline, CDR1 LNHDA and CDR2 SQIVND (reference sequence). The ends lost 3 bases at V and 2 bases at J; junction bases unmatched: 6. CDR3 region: CASSIIGTVQETQYF. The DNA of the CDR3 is TGTGCCAGTAGTATTATCGGGACAGTTCAAGAGACCCAGTACTTC.

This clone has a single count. CDR3 amino acids: CASSPQGEGRAEQYF. In DNA, the CDR3 is TGTGCCAGTAGTCCCCAGGGCGAGGGAAGGGCCGAGCAGTACTTC. The V and J genes are TRBV19 and TRBJ2-7; D possibly uses TRBD1 or TRBD2 (5 bases each). Germline CDR1 reads LNHDA; CDR2 reads SQIVND (reference sequence). The CDR3 runs to 15 residues. V lost 5 bases and J lost 6, with 20 bases in between.

CDR3 sequence (DNA): TGTGCCAGTACCCCCGGACTCCTCACCGGGGAGCTGTTTTTT. This translates into CASTPGLLTGELFF. This rearrangement joins TRBV19 to TRBJ2-2, with a weak D call TRBD2 (5 bases). CDR1 is LNHDA, CDR2 SQIVND, per germline (reference sequence). CDR3 length: 14 residues. Between the trimmed V and J ends, which lost 7 bases and 4 bases, there was a span of 13 bases.

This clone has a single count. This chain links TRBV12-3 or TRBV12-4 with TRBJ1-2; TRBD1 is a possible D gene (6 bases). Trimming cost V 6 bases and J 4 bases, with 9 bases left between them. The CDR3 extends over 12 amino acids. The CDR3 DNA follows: TGTGCCAGCAGGGACAGCTCCTATGGCTACACCTTC. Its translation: CASRDSSYGYTF.

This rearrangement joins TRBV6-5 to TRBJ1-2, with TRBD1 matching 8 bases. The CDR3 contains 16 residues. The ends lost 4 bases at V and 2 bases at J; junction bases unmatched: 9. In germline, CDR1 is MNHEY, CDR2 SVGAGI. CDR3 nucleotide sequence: TGTGCCAGCAGTTCTTCCCCAGGGGGCGCGAACTATGGCTACACCTTC. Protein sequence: CASSSSPGGANYGYTF.

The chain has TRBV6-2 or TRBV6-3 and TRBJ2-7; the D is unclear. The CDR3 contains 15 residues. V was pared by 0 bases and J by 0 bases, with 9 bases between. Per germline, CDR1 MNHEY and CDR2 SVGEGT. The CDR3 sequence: CASSYSQASSYEQYF. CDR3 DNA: TGTGCCAGCAGTTACTCCCAGGCTAGCTCCTACGAGCAGTACTTC.

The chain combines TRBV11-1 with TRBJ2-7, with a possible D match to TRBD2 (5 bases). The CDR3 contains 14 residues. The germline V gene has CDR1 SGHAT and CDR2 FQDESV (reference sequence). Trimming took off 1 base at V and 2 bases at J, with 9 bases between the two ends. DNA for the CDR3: TGTGCCAGCAGCTTAGGCCGGGGTCCCTACGAGCAGTACTTC. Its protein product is CASSLGRGPYEQYF.

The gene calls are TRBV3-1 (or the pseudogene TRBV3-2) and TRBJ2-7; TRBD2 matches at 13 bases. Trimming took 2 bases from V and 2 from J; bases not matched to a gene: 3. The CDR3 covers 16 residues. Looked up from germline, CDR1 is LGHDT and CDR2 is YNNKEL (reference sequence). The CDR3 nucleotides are TGTGCCAGCAGCCAAAAAGGGACTAGCGGGGCCTACGAGCAGTACTTC. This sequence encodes CASSQKGTSGAYEQYF.

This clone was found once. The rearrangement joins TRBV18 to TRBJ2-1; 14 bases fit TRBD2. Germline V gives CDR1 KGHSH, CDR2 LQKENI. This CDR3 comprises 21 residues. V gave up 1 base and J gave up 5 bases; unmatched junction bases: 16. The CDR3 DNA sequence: TGTGCCAGCTCACCACGACAAGGGAGTTTGACTAGCGGGAGGGAGCACAATGAGCAGTTCTTC. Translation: CASSPRQGSLTSGREHNEQFF.

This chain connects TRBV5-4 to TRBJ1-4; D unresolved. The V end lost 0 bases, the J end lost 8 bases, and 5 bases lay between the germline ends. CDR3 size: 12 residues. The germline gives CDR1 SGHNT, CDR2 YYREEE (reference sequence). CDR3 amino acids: CASSLGQEKLFF. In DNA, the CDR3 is TGTGCCAGCAGCTTGGGCCAAGAAAAACTGTTTTTT.

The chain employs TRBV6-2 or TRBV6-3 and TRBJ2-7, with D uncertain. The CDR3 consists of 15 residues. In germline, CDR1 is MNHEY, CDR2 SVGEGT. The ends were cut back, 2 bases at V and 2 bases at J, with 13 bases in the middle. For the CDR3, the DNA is TGTGCCAGCAGTTACCCCCGGATGTACGCCTACGAGCAGTACTTC. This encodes CASSYPRMYAYEQYF.

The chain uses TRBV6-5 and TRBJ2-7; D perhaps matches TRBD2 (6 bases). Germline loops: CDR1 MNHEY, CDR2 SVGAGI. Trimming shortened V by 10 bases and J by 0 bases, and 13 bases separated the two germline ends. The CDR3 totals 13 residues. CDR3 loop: CATLARSSYEQYF. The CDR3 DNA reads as TGTGCCACCCTAGCGCGCAGCTCCTACGAGCAGTACTTC.

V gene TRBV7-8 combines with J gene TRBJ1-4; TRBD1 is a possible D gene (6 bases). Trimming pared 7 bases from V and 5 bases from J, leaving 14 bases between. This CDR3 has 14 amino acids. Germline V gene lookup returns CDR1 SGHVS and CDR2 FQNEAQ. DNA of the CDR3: TGTGCCAGCAAGGGGGAGGGGAAAAATGAAAAACTGTTTTTT. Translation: CASKGEGKNEKLFF.

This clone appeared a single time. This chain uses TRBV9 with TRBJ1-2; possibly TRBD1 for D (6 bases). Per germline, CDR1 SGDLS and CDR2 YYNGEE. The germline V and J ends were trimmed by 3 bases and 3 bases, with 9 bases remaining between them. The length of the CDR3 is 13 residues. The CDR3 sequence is CASSGRTDYGYTF. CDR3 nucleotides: TGTGCCAGCAGCGGTCGGACAGACTATGGCTACACCTTC.

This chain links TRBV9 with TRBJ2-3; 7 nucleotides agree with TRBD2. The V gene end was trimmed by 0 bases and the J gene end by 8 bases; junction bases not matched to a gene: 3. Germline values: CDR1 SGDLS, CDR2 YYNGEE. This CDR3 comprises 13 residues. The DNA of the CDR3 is TGTGCCAGCAGCGTAGATGTAGCGGGTACGCAGTATTTT. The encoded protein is CASSVDVAGTQYF.

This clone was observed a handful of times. CDR3 region: CASSMGLLSSYEQYF. The DNA of the CDR3 is TGTGCCAGTAGTATGGGCCTGCTTAGCTCCTACGAGCAGTACTTC. The chain combines TRBV19 with TRBJ2-7; D is uncertain. The V end was cut by 3 bases, the J end by 0 bases, with 12 bases between. This CDR3 contains 15 residues. Germline V CDR1 and CDR2: LNHDA, SQIVND (reference sequence).

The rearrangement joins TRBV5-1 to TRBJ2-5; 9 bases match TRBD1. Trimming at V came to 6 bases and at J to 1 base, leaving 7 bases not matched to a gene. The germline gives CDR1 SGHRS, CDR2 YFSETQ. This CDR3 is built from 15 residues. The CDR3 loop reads CASKGQGRGQETQYF. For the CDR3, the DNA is TGCGCCAGCAAGGGACAGGGTAGGGGCCAAGAGACCCAGTACTTC. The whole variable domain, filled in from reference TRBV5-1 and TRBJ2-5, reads KAGVTQTPRYLIKTRGQQVTLSCSPISGHRSVSWYQQTPGQGLQFLFEYFSETQRNKGNFPGRFSGRQFSNSRSEMNVSTLELGDSALYLCASKGQGRGQETQYFGPGTRLLVL.